This T cell receptor (beta chain) was captured by sequencing in a study of shared clonotypes between healthy human individuals. Study observations and caveats: It was anticipated that sequencing depth would influence how many clonotypes donors shared.

Only in-frame clones appear in the TCRdb table, and some are missing; sequencing was by immunoSEQ multiplex PCR. This sample yields roughly 76,000 clones, of which 60% to 80% are seen a single time; over 50% belongs to the top ten. Turning to this clone: Antigen specificity is unknown.

CDR1 and CDR2 (germline): GTSNPN, SVGIG (reference sequence). Trimming removed 2 bases from V and 4 bases from J, with 9 bases in between. There are 13 residues in the CDR3. This receptor was identified in a man aged 25 to 45 in good health. The rearrangement joins TRBV30 to TRBJ2-1; D uncertain. The sample taken for sequencing was memory CD8+ T cells sorted from blood. Subset here: CD45RO+ cells pooled with CCR7-negative TemRA cells. CDR3 sequence: CAWSISLYNEQFF. Here the CDR3 DNA reads TGTGCCTGGAGTATATCCCTATACAATGAGCAGTTCTTC.